This T cell receptor (beta chain) was sequenced for a study of shared clonotypes between healthy human individuals. It was about 210 ng DNA, around 32,000 T cell genomes, that sorted-subset replicate PCRs used. The method was immunoSEQ multiplex PCR; TCRdb's version includes in-frame clones alone and lacks a portion of them. The table shows around 2.1 million clones, with 90% to 95% occurring only once. Germline V gene sequence: CDR1 SGHTA, CDR2 FQGNSA. V gave up 5 bases and J gave up 0 bases, with 14 bases separating them. This CDR3 region has 16 residues. Only CD45RO-negative cells positively selected for CCR7 counted as naive CD8 cells, so terminally differentiated effector memory CD45RA+ cells were excluded.

The J gene is TRBJ1-5, the V gene TRBV7-2; D is ambiguous. Material for sequencing was naive CD8+ T cells from PBMCs. The source is a man between 18 and 29 years old in good health. Some clones in this sample may be carry-over from other donors' samples. CDR3 sequence reads: CASSPKGRPSNQPQHF. The CDR3 nucleotides read TGTGCCAGCAGCCCAAAAGGGAGGCCTAGCAATCAGCCCCAGCATTTT. The full variable domain, its missing parts supplied by reference TRBV7-2 and TRBJ1-5, is GAGVSQSPSNKVTEKGKDVELRCDPISGHTALYWYRQSLGQGLEFLIYFQGNSAPDKSGLPSDRFSAERTGGSVSTLTIQRTQQEDSAVYLCASSPKGRPSNQPQHFGDGTRLSIL.